These T cell receptor beta chains were read from a single sample in a study of T cell responses to AZD1222 COVID-19 vaccine. Profiled with immunoSEQ multiplex PCR; TCRdb holds only in-frame clones, not every one. The data show about 190,000 clones, 75% to 90% seen once. The sequencing here drew on peripheral blood, taken on day 0 of MenACWY control vaccination. These TCRs come from an adult in good health. The CDR3 runs from the conserved cysteine through the conserved F or W. The D gene is left open where the match is weak. Clone size is not always given. Where it is, it says once, few, many or a class for expanded clones.

J,D,V,length,size,CDR3,DNA
TRBJ2-5,TRBD1,TRBV4-3,21,.,CASSQALFPPAGTGGQETQYF,TGCGCCAGCAGCCAAGCCCTGTTCCCCCCAGCCGGGACAGGGGGCCAAGAGACCCAGTACTTC
TRBJ2-5,TRBD1,TRBV11-3,16,.,CASSLGGRQGEETQYF,TGTGCCAGCAGCTTAGGGGGCCGACAGGGGGAAGAGACCCAGTACTTC
TRBJ1-6,.,TRBV9,12,.,CASSVGLSPLHF,TGTGCCAGCAGCGTTGGCTTGTCACCCCTCCACTTT
TRBJ2-7,TRBD2,TRBV7-9,17,.,CASSPSLGVSGGYEQYF,TGTGCCAGCAGCCCTAGCTTAGGTGTTAGCGGGGGATACGAGCAGTACTTC
TRBJ1-5,.,TRBV24-1,13,once,CATSRGRNQPQHF,TGTGCCACCAGTAGGGGCCGCAATCAGCCCCAGCATTTT
TRBJ1-3,.,TRBV6-5,15,.,CASRTSGYSGNTIYF,TGTGCCAGCAGAACCTCCGGATACTCTGGAAACACCATATATTTT
TRBJ1-3,.,TRBV5-1,15,.,CASTDGRTTGNTIYF,TGCGCCAGCACGGACGGCCGCACGACTGGAAACACCATATATTTT
TRBJ1-1,.,TRBV10-2,12,.,CASSGANTEAFF,TGCGCCAGCAGTGGGGCGAACACTGAAGCTTTCTTT
TRBJ2-2,TRBD1,TRBV2,18,few,CASSALGTGVTNTGELFF,TGTGCCAGCAGTGCACTAGGGACAGGGGTAACGAACACCGGGGAGCTGTTTTTT
TRBJ1-4,.,TRBV14,16,.,CASSQGWAETNEKLFF,TGTGCCAGCAGCCAAGGTTGGGCAGAGACTAATGAAAAACTGTTTTTT
TRBJ2-2,.,TRBV6-5,14,once,CASSYSRWTGELFF,TGTGCCAGCAGTTACTCGAGGTGGACCGGGGAGCTGTTTTTT
TRBJ1-1,.,TRBV7-2,14,once,CASTEPPGNTEAFF,TGTGCCAGCACCGAACCCCCCGGGAACACTGAAGCTTTCTTT
TRBJ2-5,.,TRBV9,15,.,CASSPGGAYQETQYF,TGTGCCAGCAGCCCCGGGGGAGCGTACCAAGAGACCCAGTACTTC
TRBJ2-7,.,TRBV19,12,.,CASRSRSYEQYF,TGTGCCAGCAGAAGCCGATCCTACGAGCAGTACTTC
TRBJ2-5,.,TRBV19,14,.,CASSISGAGETQYF,TGTGCCAGTAGTATTTCGGGGGCGGGAGAGACCCAGTACTTC
TRBJ2-7,TRBD2,TRBV7-2,15,.,CASSFSSGVTYEQYF,TGTGCCAGCAGCTTTAGTAGCGGGGTTACCTACGAGCAGTACTTC
TRBJ1-2,.,TRBV4-2,16,.,CASSQEWAGANYGYTF,TGTGCCAGCAGCCAAGAATGGGCAGGGGCCAACTATGGCTACACCTTC
TRBJ1-6,TRBD1,TRBV30,13,.,CAWGSTGSSPLHF,TGTGCCTGGGGGTCGACAGGGTCTTCACCCCTCCACTTT
TRBJ1-4,.,TRBV19,13,.,CASKQGAPEKLFF,TGTGCCAGTAAACAGGGAGCGCCCGAAAAACTGTTTTTT
TRBJ2-4,TRBD1,TRBV5-1,17,.,CASSLAPQGVAKNIQYF,TGCGCCAGCAGCTTGGCCCCACAGGGGGTAGCCAAAAACATTCAGTACTTC
TRBJ1-1,TRBD1,TRBV7-3,15,.,CASSLYGTGNTEAFF,TGTGCCAGCAGCTTATATGGGACAGGGAACACTGAAGCTTTCTTT
TRBJ2-1,.,TRBV7-9,16,.,CASSLTEGGAYNEQFF,TGTGCCAGCAGCTTAACTGAGGGTGGGGCCTACAATGAGCAGTTCTTC
TRBJ2-1,TRBD2,TRBV5-1,14,.,CASSSNLAGNEQFF,TGCGCCAGCAGCTCAAACCTAGCGGGAAATGAGCAGTTCTTC
TRBJ1-2,.,TRBV2,13,.,CASSVIREYGYTF,TGTGCCAGCAGTGTAATCAGGGAGTATGGCTACACCTTC
TRBJ2-3,.,TRBV7-2,12,.,CASSLAVGTQYF,TGTGCCAGCAGCTTGGCAGTAGGTACGCAGTATTTT
TRBJ1-5,.,TRBV19,15,.,CASSKVLWSNQPQHF,TGTGCCAGTAGTAAGGTCCTTTGGAGCAATCAGCCCCAGCATTTT
TRBJ1-5,.,TRBV19,15,once,CASSRERGRIQPQHF,TGTGCCAGTAGTCGGGAGAGGGGACGGATTCAGCCCCAGCATTTT
TRBJ1-6,.,TRBV4-1,14,few,CASSQGPNNSPLHF,TGCGCCAGCAGCCAAGGCCCGAATAATTCACCCCTCCACTTT
TRBJ2-7,TRBD2,TRBV5-1,16,.,CASSLGSAGEGYEQYF,TGCGCCAGCAGCTTGGGATCCGCGGGAGAGGGATACGAGCAGTACTTC